Following are 4 T cell receptor beta chains from one sample sequenced in a study of cytomegalovirus exposure and HLA in healthy donors. With 60 Vbeta and 13 Jbeta primers, the PCR was carried out. Only in-frame clones appear in the TCRdb table, and some are missing; sequencing was by immunoSEQ multiplex PCR. The table shows roughly 220,000 clones, with almost 70% occurring only once. Sequencing was carried out using PBMCs. These receptors were collected from a middle-aged man in good health and CMV-seropositive.

The V gene is TRBV4-3, the J gene TRBJ2-7, with D maybe TRBD2 (5 bases). The V gene's germline CDR1 is LGHNA and CDR2 YSLEER. This CDR3 has 15 residues. Trimming stripped 3 bases from V and 0 bases from J, with 12 bases between. For the CDR3, the DNA is TGCGCCAGCAGCCAGGGCCCGGGGAACTCCTACGAGCAGTACTTC. Amino acid sequence: CASSQGPGNSYEQYF.

A few counts support this clone. CDR3 in amino acids: CASRVGQGAYEQYF. The CDR3 DNA is TGTGCCAGCAGGGTGGGACAGGGGGCCTACGAGCAGTACTTC. The chain couples TRBV28 to TRBJ2-7, with TRBD1 matching over 11 bases. J was trimmed by 2 bases and V by 6 bases; bases with no gene match: 3. The germline gives CDR1 MDHEN, CDR2 SYDVKM. There are 14 residues in the CDR3.

This clone was found a few times. V and J are TRBV5-6 and TRBJ2-7; D perhaps matches TRBD1 (5 bases). CDR1 and CDR2 from the germline V gene are SGHDT and YYEEEE. This CDR3 has 16 residues. V was cut by 2 bases and J by 3 bases, with 18 bases left in between. The CDR3 DNA reads as TGTGCCAGCAGCTTTTATTCCTCTACCAGGGACTACGAGCAGTACTTC. Encoded protein: CASSFYSSTRDYEQYF.

This clone was counted once. This CDR3 reads CASSPIGAAANTEAFF. The CDR3 DNA sequence: TGTGCCAGCAGCCCTATTGGGGCGGCAGCGAACACTGAAGCTTTCTTT. This sequence joins TRBV7-9 and TRBJ1-1, with a tentative D call TRBD1 (5 bases). CDR1 SEHNR and CDR2 FQNEAQ come from the germline V gene (reference sequence). The V end was cut by 5 bases, the J end by 1 base, with 17 bases between. This CDR3 region has 16 residues. Drawing the rest from reference TRBV7-9 and TRBJ1-1, the complete variable domain is DTGVSQNPRHKITKRGQNVTFRCDPISEHNRLYWYRQTLGQGPEFLTYFQNEAQLEKSRLLSDRFSAERPKGSFSTLEIQRTEQGDSAMYLCASSPIGAAANTEAFFGQGTRLTVV.